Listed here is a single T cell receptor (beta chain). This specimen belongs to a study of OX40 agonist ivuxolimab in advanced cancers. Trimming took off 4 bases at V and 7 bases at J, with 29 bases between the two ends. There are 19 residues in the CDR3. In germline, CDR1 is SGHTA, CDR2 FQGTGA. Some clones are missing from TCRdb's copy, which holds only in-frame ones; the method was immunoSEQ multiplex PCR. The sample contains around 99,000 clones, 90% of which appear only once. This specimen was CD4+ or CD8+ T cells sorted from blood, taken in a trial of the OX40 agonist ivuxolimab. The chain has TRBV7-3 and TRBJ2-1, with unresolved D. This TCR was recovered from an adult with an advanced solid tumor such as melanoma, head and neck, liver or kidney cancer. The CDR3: CASSCLLLVFNLLSNEQFF. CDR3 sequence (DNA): TGTGCCAGCAGCTGTTTATTGTTGGTTTTTAACCTCCTATCTAATGAGCAGTTCTTC.